The entry below describes one TCR beta chain. Its antigen is unknown. The sample is drawn from a study of cytomegalovirus exposure and HLA in healthy donors. The PCR was carried out with 60 Vbeta primers and 13 Jbeta primers. TCRdb keeps only in-frame clones here, not all; method: immunoSEQ multiplex PCR. The repertoire table contains about 140,000 clones. V lost 3 bases and J 3 bases, leaving 14 bases between the germline ends. Germline V CDR1 and CDR2: LNHDA, SQIVND (reference sequence). This CDR3 region has 15 residues. Study results and caveats: Three of the chains that were CMV-associated were confirmed in vitro to be specific for CMV antigens.

This clonotype was sampled from a middle-aged man in good health and CMV-seronegative. The specimen sequenced was PBMCs. The chain combines TRBV19 with TRBJ2-5; possibly TRBD1 for D (6 bases). The CDR3 protein is CASSILDSSKETQYF. The CDR3 DNA reads TGTGCCAGTAGTATCCTGGACAGTTCAAAAGAGACCCAGTACTTC.